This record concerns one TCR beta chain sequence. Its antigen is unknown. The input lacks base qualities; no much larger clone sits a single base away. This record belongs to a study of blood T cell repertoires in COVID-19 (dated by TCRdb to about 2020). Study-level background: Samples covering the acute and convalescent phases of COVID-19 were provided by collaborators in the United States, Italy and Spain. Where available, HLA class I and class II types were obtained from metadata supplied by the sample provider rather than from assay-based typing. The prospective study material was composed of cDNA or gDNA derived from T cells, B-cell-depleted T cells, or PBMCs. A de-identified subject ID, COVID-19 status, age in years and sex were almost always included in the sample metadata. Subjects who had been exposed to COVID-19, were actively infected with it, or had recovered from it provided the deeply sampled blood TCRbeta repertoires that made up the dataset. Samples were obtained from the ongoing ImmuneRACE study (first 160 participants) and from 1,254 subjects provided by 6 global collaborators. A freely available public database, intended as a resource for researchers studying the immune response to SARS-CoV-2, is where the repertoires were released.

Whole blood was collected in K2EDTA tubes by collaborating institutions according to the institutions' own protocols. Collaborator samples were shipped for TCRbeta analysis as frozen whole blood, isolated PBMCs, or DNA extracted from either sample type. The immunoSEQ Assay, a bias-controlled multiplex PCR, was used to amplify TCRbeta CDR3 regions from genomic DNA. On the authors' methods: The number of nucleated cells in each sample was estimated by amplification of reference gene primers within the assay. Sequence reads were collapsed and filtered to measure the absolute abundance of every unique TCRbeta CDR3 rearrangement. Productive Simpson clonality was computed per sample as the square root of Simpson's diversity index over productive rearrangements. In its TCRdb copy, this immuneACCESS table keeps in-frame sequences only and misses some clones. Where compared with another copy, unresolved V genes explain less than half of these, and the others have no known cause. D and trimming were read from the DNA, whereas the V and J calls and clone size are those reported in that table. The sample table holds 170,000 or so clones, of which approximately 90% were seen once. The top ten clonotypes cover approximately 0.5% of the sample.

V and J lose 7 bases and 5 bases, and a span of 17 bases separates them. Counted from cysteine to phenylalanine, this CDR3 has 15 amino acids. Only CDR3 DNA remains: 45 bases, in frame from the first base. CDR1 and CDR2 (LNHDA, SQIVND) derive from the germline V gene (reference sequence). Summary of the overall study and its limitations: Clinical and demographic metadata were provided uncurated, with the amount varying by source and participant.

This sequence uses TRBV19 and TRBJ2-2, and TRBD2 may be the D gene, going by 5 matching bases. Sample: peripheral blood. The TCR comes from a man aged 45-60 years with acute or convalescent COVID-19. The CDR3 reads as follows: CASIPSARGTGELFF. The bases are TGTGCCAGTATCCCCTCCGCTCGGGGAACCGGGGAGCTGTTTTTT.